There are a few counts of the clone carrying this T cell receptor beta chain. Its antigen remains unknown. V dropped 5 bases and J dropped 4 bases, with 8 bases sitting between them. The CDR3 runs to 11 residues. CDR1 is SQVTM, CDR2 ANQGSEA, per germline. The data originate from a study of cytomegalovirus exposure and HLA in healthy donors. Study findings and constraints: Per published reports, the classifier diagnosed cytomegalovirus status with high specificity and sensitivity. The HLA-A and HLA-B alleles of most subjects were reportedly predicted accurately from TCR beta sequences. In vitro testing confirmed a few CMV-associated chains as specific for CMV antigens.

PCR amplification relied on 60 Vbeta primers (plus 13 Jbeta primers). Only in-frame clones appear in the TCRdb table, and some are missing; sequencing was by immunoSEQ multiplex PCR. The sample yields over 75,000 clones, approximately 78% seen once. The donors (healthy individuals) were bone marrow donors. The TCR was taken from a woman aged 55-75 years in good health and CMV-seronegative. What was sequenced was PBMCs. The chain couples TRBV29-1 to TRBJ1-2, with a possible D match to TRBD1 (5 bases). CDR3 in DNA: TGCAGCGTTCCCCAGGGCTATGGCTACACCTTC. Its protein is CSVPQGYGYTF.